Presented here are 12 T cell receptor beta chains from one specimen sequenced in a study of cytomegalovirus exposure and HLA in healthy donors. A multiplex PCR was run with 60 Vbeta primers and 13 Jbeta primers. The repertoire was sequenced with immunoSEQ multiplex PCR; TCRdb's copy has only in-frame clones and lacks some. The listing contains 68,000 or so clones. The sequenced sample was PBMCs. The receptors stem from a female donor in good health and CMV-seropositive.

The chain links TRBV6-5 to TRBJ1-2; TRBD1 aligns across 10 bases. CDR3 length: 13 amino acids. Per germline, CDR1 MNHEY and CDR2 SVGAGI. The V and J ends lost 4 bases and 4 bases, in that order; junction bases with no gene match: 0. The CDR3, as DNA: TGTGCCAGCAGTTGGGACAGGGGCTATGGCTACACCTTC. This encodes CASSWDRGYGYTF.

The rearrangement uses TRBV29-1 and TRBJ2-3; the match to TRBD1 covers 8 bases. Germline V gene data show CDR1 as SQVTM and CDR2 as ANQGSEA. The CDR3 totals 14 residues. V trimming: 7 bases; J trimming: 2 bases; junction bases outside the gene matches: 8. CDR3 coding DNA: TGCAGCGGGACCGGGACAGGATTCACAGATACGCAGTATTTT. Protein sequence: CSGTGTGFTDTQYF.

This chain links TRBV7-9 with TRBJ1-4; the D is unclear. Germline loops: CDR1 SEHNR, CDR2 FQNEAQ (reference sequence). CDR3 length: 15 residues. V dropped 5 bases and J dropped 5 bases, with 15 bases sitting between them. CDR3 residues: CASSAAGGGNEKLFF. The CDR3, as DNA: TGTGCCAGCAGCGCAGCAGGAGGTGGGAATGAAAAACTGTTTTTT.

The chain joins TRBV30 to TRBJ2-3; TRBD2 is a possible D gene (5 bases). The CDR3 is 14 amino acids. Between the trimmed V and J ends, which lost 5 bases and 6 bases, there was a span of 18 bases. In germline, CDR1 is GTSNPN, CDR2 SVGIG (reference sequence). In DNA form, the CDR3 reads TGTGCCTGGCGGGTGCCCCTAGCACAGGATACGCAGTATTTT. This gives the protein CAWRVPLAQDTQYF.

For this clone: Other DNA sequences in this specimen translate into the identical CDR3. The chain carries TRBV5-4 and TRBJ2-5; tentative D call: TRBD2 (5 bases). Trimming cost V 4 bases and J 2 bases, with 9 bases left between them. This CDR3 is built from 13 residues. Germline lookup yields CDR1 SGHNT and CDR2 YYREEE (reference sequence). The CDR3 loop reads CASSLGLQETQYF. CDR3 nucleotides: TGTGCCAGCAGCCTAGGACTTCAAGAGACCCAGTACTTC.

In nucleotides, the CDR3 is TGTGCCAGCAGTTCCGGCAGGCTCGAAGCTTTCTTT. Amino acid sequence: CASSSGRLEAFF. This chain joins TRBV28 and TRBJ1-1, with unresolved D. Trimming removed 4 bases at V and 8 bases at J, with 11 bases between. Germline V gene sequence: CDR1 MDHEN, CDR2 SYDVKM. This CDR3 region has 12 residues.

The chain joins TRBV7-8 to TRBJ1-5, with 7 bases lining up with TRBD1. This CDR3 has 15 residues. The V gene's germline CDR1 is SGHVS and CDR2 FQNEAQ. The trim removed 1 base at V and 5 bases at J, leaving 5 bases unmatched. CDR3 in amino acids: CASSLGGGIDQPQHF. Written as DNA, the CDR3 is TGTGCCAGCAGCTTAGGAGGGGGCATCGATCAGCCCCAGCATTTT.

With respect to this clone: This same CDR3 is encoded by further DNA sequences in the sample. The chain joins TRBV6-5 to TRBJ2-5; 10 bases map to TRBD1. V shed 0 bases and J 3 bases; nucleotides not matched to a gene: 4. The CDR3 spans 16 residues. CDR1 MNHEY and CDR2 SVGAGI come from the germline V gene. The CDR3 region has the DNA TGTGCCAGCAGTTACTCGGGACAGGGGCGAGAAGAGACCCAGTACTTC. Translation gives CASSYSGQGREETQYF.

The V and J genes are TRBV5-1 and TRBJ2-2; D unclear. Trimming stripped 2 bases from V and 0 bases from J, with 8 bases between. This CDR3 is built from 15 residues. Germline lookup yields CDR1 SGHRS and CDR2 YFSETQ. The CDR3 region has the DNA TGCGCCAGCAGCTTAACAACCGCGAACACCGGGGAGCTGTTTTTT. The encoded protein is CASSLTTANTGELFF.

This chain connects TRBV29-1 to TRBJ2-7, with D perhaps matching TRBD2 (5 bases). Germline-derived CDR1 and CDR2 are SQVTM and ANQGSEA. V lost 5 bases and J 1 base, leaving 15 bases between the germline ends. CDR3 size: 14 residues. The CDR3 sequence: CSVTDRPGSYEQYF. CDR3 nucleotide sequence: TGCAGCGTTACCGACCGCCCGGGGTCCTACGAGCAGTACTTC.

The chain recombines TRBV5-4 with TRBJ1-3; D gene unclear. Germline lookup yields CDR1 SGHNT and CDR2 YYREEE (reference sequence). This CDR3 spans 16 amino acids. V was shortened by 0 bases and J by 0 bases, with 10 bases between the two germline ends. CDR3 sequence: CASSLDLGSSGNTIYF. CDR3 DNA: TGTGCCAGCAGCTTGGACCTGGGGAGCTCTGGAAACACCATATATTTT.

J is TRBJ1-2 and V is TRBV28; a possible D gene is TRBD1 (5 bases). Germline lookup yields CDR1 MDHEN and CDR2 SYDVKM. The CDR3 has 12 amino acids. The V and J ends lost 7 bases and 8 bases respectively, with 14 bases between them. The DNA of the CDR3 is TGTGCCAGCACATGGGGGGGGGTAGGCTACACCTTC. Amino acid sequence: CASTWGGVGYTF.